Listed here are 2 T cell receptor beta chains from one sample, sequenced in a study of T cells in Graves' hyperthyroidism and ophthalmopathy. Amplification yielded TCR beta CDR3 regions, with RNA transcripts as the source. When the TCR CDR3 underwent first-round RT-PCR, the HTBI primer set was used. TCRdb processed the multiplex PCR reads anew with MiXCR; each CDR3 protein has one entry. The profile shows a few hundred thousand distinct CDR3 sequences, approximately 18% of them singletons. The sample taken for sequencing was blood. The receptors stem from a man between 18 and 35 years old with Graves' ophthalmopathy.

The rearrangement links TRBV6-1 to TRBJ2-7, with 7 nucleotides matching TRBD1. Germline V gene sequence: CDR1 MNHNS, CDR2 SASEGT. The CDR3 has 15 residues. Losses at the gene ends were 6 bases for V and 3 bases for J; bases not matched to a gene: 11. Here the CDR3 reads CASRAGTAMGYEQYF. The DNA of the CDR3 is TGTGCCAGCAGGGCCGGGACAGCCATGGGCTACGAGCAGTACTTC.

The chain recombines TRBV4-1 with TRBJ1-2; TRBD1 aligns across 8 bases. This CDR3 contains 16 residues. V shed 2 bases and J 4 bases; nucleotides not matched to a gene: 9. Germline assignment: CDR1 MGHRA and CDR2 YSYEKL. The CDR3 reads CASSQTPGQAGYGYTF. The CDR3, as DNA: TGCGCCAGCAGCCAAACCCCGGGACAGGCGGGCTATGGCTACACCTTC.